One and the same sample provided the 25 T cell receptor beta chains below, sequenced in a study of metastatic and nonmetastatic thyroid tumors. Thyroid surgery was performed in patients who had received no treatment beforehand. Using MiXCR, TCRdb reanalyzed the PCR reads. The data hold around 17,000 clones, with about a quarter observed a single time. The source material was adjacent normal tissue. The source is a female donor with papillary thyroid cancer or a benign thyroid nodule (not recorded which). Some clones in this sample may be carry-over from other donors' samples.

The rearrangement links TRBV18 to TRBJ2-7; D gene unclear. This CDR3 is 15 amino acids long. With 2 bases removed from V and 6 bases from J, the gap between germline ends came to 17 bases. Germline V CDR1 and CDR2: KGHSH, LQKENI. This chain's CDR3 is CASSPGPGSSSEQYF. The CDR3 region has the DNA TGTGCCAGCTCACCAGGGCCAGGCTCATCGTCCGAGCAGTACTTC. Combining the CDR3 with reference TRBV18 and TRBJ2-7 gives the whole variable domain NAGVMQNPRHLVRRRGQEARLRCSPMKGHSHVYWYRQLPEEGLKFMVYLQKENIIDESGMPKERFSAEFPKEGPSILRIQQVVRGDSAAYFCASSPGPGSSSEQYFGPGTRLTVT.

The V and J genes are TRBV4-1 and TRBJ2-7, with D perhaps given as TRBD1 or TRBD2 (5 bases each). CDR1 and CDR2 (germline): MGHRA, YSYEKL. The V end was cut by 0 bases, the J end by 4 bases, with 10 bases between. The CDR3 has 14 amino acids. CDR3 sequence (DNA): TGCGCCAGCAGCCAAGATAGAGGGGCATACGAGCAGTACTTC. It is translated as CASSQDRGAYEQYF.

The chain uses TRBV29-1 and TRBJ2-1; 12 bases are shared with TRBD2. After removal of 5 bases from V and 8 bases from J, the junction contained 13 bases not matched to a gene. The CDR3 length is 16 residues. CDR1 is SQVTM and CDR2 is ANQGSEA in the germline V gene. As DNA, the CDR3 is TGCAGCGTTACTTGTCCCCTAGCGGGAGGGCCCTATGAGCAGTTCTTC. Protein product: CSVTCPLAGGPYEQFF.

This sequence joins TRBV25-1 and TRBJ2-5; unclear D gene. The CDR3 covers 13 residues. V lost 4 bases and J lost 1, with 7 bases in between. Germline loops: CDR1 MGHDK, CDR2 SYGVNS. The CDR3 DNA sequence: TGTGCCAGCAGTGGCCCTCCCCAAGAGACCCAGTACTTC. Amino acids: CASSGPPQETQYF.

The chain has TRBV12-5 and TRBJ2-7, with 8 bases that match TRBD2. This CDR3 region has 14 residues. V dropped 4 bases and J dropped 6; count of bases not matched to a gene: 8. Germline-derived CDR1 and CDR2 are LGHNT and FRNRAP. DNA for the CDR3: TGTGCTAGTGGTTCGAGCGGGAGCGGGGTCGAGCAGTACTTC. Its translation: CASGSSGSGVEQYF. Drawing the rest from reference TRBV12-5 and TRBJ2-7, the complete variable domain is DARVTQTPRHKVTEMGQEVTMRCQPILGHNTVFWYRQTMMQGLELLAYFRNRAPLDDSGMPKDRFSAEMPDATLATLKIQPSEPRDSAVYFCASGSSGSGVEQYFGPGTRLTVT.

V and J are TRBV6-1 and TRBJ1-4; 12 bases agree with TRBD1. V was pared by 6 bases and J by 2 bases, with 10 bases of the junction left unmatched. This CDR3 has 18 amino acids. CDR1 is MNHNS, CDR2 SASEGT, per germline. The CDR3 region has the DNA TGTGCCAGCAGAGGGACAGGGGGCGCGGGGTTGACTAATGAAAAACTGTTTTTT. This translates into CASRGTGGAGLTNEKLFF.

This clone was found a few times. The gene calls are TRBV6-2 or TRBV6-3 and TRBJ1-2; TRBD1 aligns across 9 bases. The CDR3 sequence is 15 residues long. Germline loops: CDR1 MNHEY, CDR2 SVGEGT. V was clipped by 0 bases and J by 8 bases; unmatched bases: 7. The CDR3 loop reads CASSYSLDRGGGYTF. The CDR3 DNA is TGTGCCAGCAGTTACTCACTGGACAGGGGAGGAGGCTACACCTTC.

CDR3 loop: CASRVGQGKQYF. For the CDR3, the DNA is TGTGCCAGCAGAGTTGGACAGGGGAAGCAGTACTTC. The chain joins TRBV6-1 to TRBJ2-7, with TRBD1 matching 9 bases. Looked up from germline, CDR1 is MNHNS and CDR2 is SASEGT. This CDR3 comprises 12 residues. The trim removed 6 bases at V and 8 bases at J, leaving 5 bases unmatched.

This clone is medium-sized (0.01 to 0.1%) within its sample. The chain has TRBV6-5 and TRBJ1-6; unclear D gene. CDR1 is MNHEY and CDR2 is SVGAGI in the germline V gene. The CDR3 has 13 residues. The V and J ends lost 0 bases and 16 bases respectively, with 13 bases between them. CDR3 in amino acids: CASSYSDTRSLHF. Written as DNA, the CDR3 is TGTGCCAGCAGTTACTCAGACACCCGGTCACTCCACTTT.

The chain recombines TRBV6-1 with TRBJ2-7; D unresolved. CDR1 MNHNS and CDR2 SASEGT come from the germline V gene. The CDR3 extends over 14 amino acids. The V and J ends lost 4 bases and 2 bases respectively, with 12 bases between them. Here the CDR3 reads CASSVSGCAYEQYV. The CDR3 bases are TGTGCCAGCAGTGTTTCTGGCTGTGCCTACGAGCAGTACGTC.

This clone has just a few counts. In nucleotides, the CDR3 is TGCAGTGTTCCGGACAGGCTAAGGTCTGAAGCTTTCTTT. Translation: CSVPDRLRSEAFF. The chain is built from TRBV20-1 and TRBJ1-1; 7 bases fit TRBD1. Germline trimming cut 7 bases from V and 6 bases from J; bases unmatched to any gene: 11. CDR1 is DFQATT, CDR2 SNEGSKA, per germline (reference sequence). The CDR3 covers 13 residues.

This clone was observed a few times. The V and J genes are TRBV27 and TRBJ1-1; no firm D call. The CDR3 has 14 residues. Trimming stripped 5 bases from V and 3 bases from J, with 13 bases between. CDR1 is MNHEY, CDR2 SMNVEV, per germline (reference sequence). The CDR3 spells CASSNDDSDTEAFF. The CDR3 bases are TGTGCCAGCAGTAATGACGATTCGGACACTGAAGCTTTCTTT.

The rearrangement uses TRBV20-1 and TRBJ1-3; 11 positions agree with TRBD1. This CDR3 comprises 16 residues. Germline CDR1 DFQATT, CDR2 SNEGSKA (reference sequence). V shed 3 bases and J 0 bases; nucleotides not matched to a gene: 4. The CDR3 loop reads CSARGQGGLSGNTIYF. CDR3 bases: TGCAGTGCTAGGGGACAGGGGGGCCTCTCTGGAAACACCATATATTTT.

The genes are TRBV5-1 and TRBJ1-2; D might be TRBD1 (5 bases). The length of the CDR3 is 13 residues. The germline V and J ends were trimmed by 0 bases and 6 bases, with 9 bases remaining between them. Germline V gene sequence: CDR1 SGHRS, CDR2 YFSETQ. The DNA of the CDR3 is TGCGCCAGCAGCTTGGGGGACGACCATGGCTACACCTTC. Translated: CASSLGDDHGYTF.

CDR3 amino acids: CASSLTGDINQPQHF. The DNA for the CDR3 is TGTGCCAGCAGCTTAACGGGTGATATCAATCAGCCCCAGCATTTT. The chain has TRBV11-2 and TRBJ1-5, with D uncertain. This CDR3 spans 15 amino acids. V lost 2 bases, J lost 3 bases, and 11 bases lay in between. Germline V gene data show CDR1 as SGHAT and CDR2 as FQNNGV.

The chain has TRBV10-3 and TRBJ2-7; 8 bases match TRBD1. CDR1 is ENHRY, CDR2 SYGVKD, per germline. CDR3 length: 14 residues. V was pared by 10 bases and J by 0 bases, with 8 bases of the junction left unmatched. For the CDR3, the DNA is TGTGCCACTGCCGGGACAGGCCCCTCCTACGAGCAGTACTTC. Its translation: CATAGTGPSYEQYF.

This clone has a handful of counts. J is TRBJ1-2 and V is TRBV6-2 or TRBV6-3; 10 bases align to TRBD1. The CDR3 runs 13 residues. Germline trimming cut 4 bases from V and 4 bases from J; bases unmatched to any gene: 0. Per germline, CDR1 MNHEY and CDR2 SVGEGT. CDR3 nucleotide sequence: TGTGCCAGCAGTTGGACAGGGGGCTATGGCTACACCTTC. As protein: CASSWTGGYGYTF.

Judged by abundance, this clone is medium-sized (0.01 to 0.1%). The chain is built from TRBV2 and TRBJ1-6; 8 bases are a match to TRBD1. The CDR3 has 15 residues. V dropped 7 bases and J dropped 10; count of bases not matched to a gene: 12. Looked up from germline, CDR1 is SNHLY and CDR2 is FYNNEI. The CDR3 region is CASITGQGAGSPLHF. In DNA, the CDR3 is TGTGCCAGCATCACGGGGCAGGGGGCGGGCTCACCCCTCCACTTT.

In its sample, this clone was seen once. The chain has TRBV9 and TRBJ2-1, with TRBD2 identical over 10 bases. V lost 0 bases and J lost 8; bases outside the gene matches: 2. CDR1 and CDR2 (germline): SGDLS, YYNGEE. The CDR3 is 14 residues long. CDR3 nucleotides: TGTGCCAGCAGCGTAGCTAGCGGGAGCCATGAGCAGTTCTTC. It encodes CASSVASGSHEQFF.

This clone was counted ten times or more. The chain combines TRBV6-6 with TRBJ1-2; D remains ambiguous. The germline gives CDR1 MNHNY, CDR2 SVGAGI (reference sequence). The CDR3 loop spans 12 amino acids. Between the trimmed V and J ends, which lost 2 bases and 2 bases, there was a span of 3 bases. The chain's CDR3 is CASSYGNYGYTF. The CDR3 nucleotides are TGTGCCAGCAGTTACGGGAACTATGGCTACACCTTC.

The chain recombines TRBV20-1 with TRBJ2-7, with D perhaps TRBD1 (6 bases). The CDR3 is 14 residues long. Germline V gene sequence: CDR1 DFQATT, CDR2 SNEGSKA (reference sequence). Trimming left V 2 bases short and J 11 bases short, with 22 bases between. The CDR3 region has the DNA TGCAGTGCTAGAAGCCAAGGGGGTACGAGCTCTAAGTACTTC. Residues: CSARSQGGTSSKYF.

This clone has more than one count but fewer than ten. The chain is built from TRBV28 and TRBJ2-7, with TRBD2 identical over 16 bases. Trimming removed 3 bases from V and 0 bases from J; junction bases left unmatched: 5. Looked up from germline, CDR1 is MDHEN and CDR2 is SYDVKM. CDR3 length equals 18 residues. The CDR3 protein is CASSLGLAGGPVSYEQYF. The CDR3 DNA sequence: TGTGCCAGCAGTTTGGGACTAGCGGGAGGGCCGGTCTCCTACGAGCAGTACTTC. The full variable domain, rest sourced from reference TRBV28 and TRBJ2-7, is DVKVTQSSRYLVKRTGEKVFLECVQDMDHENMFWYRQDPGLGLRLIYFSYDVKMKEKGDIPEGYSVSREKKERFSLILESASTNQTSMYLCASSLGLAGGPVSYEQYFGPGTRLTVT.

The rearrangement links TRBV11-2 to TRBJ2-5; D is unresolved. The germline gives CDR1 SGHAT, CDR2 FQNNGV. This CDR3 is 14 amino acids long. V lost 5 bases and J 1 base, leaving 11 bases between the germline ends. In DNA form, the CDR3 reads TGTGCCAGCAGCCTTACACGGATCCAAGAGACCCAGTACTTC. Protein: CASSLTRIQETQYF.

This clone has only a few counts. V and J are TRBV12-3 or TRBV12-4 and TRBJ2-1, with unresolved D. Trimming took 7 bases from V and 0 from J, leaving 16 bases between them. This CDR3 contains 16 residues. The CDR3 DNA reads as TGTGCCAGCACACCCTACACGACCCGCTCCTACAATGAGCAGTTCTTC. Encoded protein: CASTPYTTRSYNEQFF.

This clone appeared a few times. This chain uses TRBV2 with TRBJ2-2; TRBD2 aligns across 8 bases. Losses at the gene ends were 3 bases for V and 4 bases for J; bases not matched to a gene: 4. The CDR3 is 15 residues long. Germline V gives CDR1 SNHLY, CDR2 FYNNEI. This chain's CDR3 is CASSELAGPTGELFF. CDR3 DNA sequence: TGTGCCAGCAGTGAGTTAGCGGGGCCCACCGGGGAGCTGTTTTTT.